These 27 T cell receptor beta chains were all obtained from the same sample, sequenced in a study of shared clonotypes between healthy human individuals. Naivety among CD8 cells was defined by CD45RO negativity and positive CCR7 selection, thereby excluding terminally differentiated effector memory CD45RA+ cells. Method: immunoSEQ multiplex PCR; TCRdb's copy keeps in-frame clones and lacks some. In the table there are about 2 million clones, approximately 94% of which are singletons. Sequenced material: naive CD8+ T cells sorted from blood. The receptor source for this set is a man between 18 and 29 years old in good health.

This clone was found once. The chain combines TRBV6-5 with TRBJ2-1; 8 bases line up with TRBD2. Germline CDR1 and CDR2: MNHEY and SVGAGI. CDR3 length: 14 residues. V lost 6 bases, J lost 6 bases, and 7 bases stayed unmatched. This CDR3 reads CASRDGTRVNEQFF. The CDR3 nucleotides are TGTGCCAGCAGAGACGGGACTAGGGTCAATGAGCAGTTCTTC.

This clone showed up just once. The V gene is TRBV2, the J gene TRBJ1-4; no reliable D call. Germline V gene lookup returns CDR1 SNHLY and CDR2 FYNNEI. The CDR3 loop spans 14 amino acids. V was clipped by 8 bases and J by 10 bases, with 20 bases between them. CDR3 region: CASLGEGLEGKLFF. Written as DNA, the CDR3 is TGTGCCAGCCTAGGAGAGGGCTTAGAGGGAAAACTGTTTTTT.

CDR3 amino acids: CASRHGRMGAYEQYF. CDR3 sequence (DNA): TGTGCCAGCAGACACGGACGGATGGGGGCCTACGAGCAGTACTTC. The gene calls are TRBV6-1 and TRBJ2-7; the D gene could be TRBD1 or TRBD2 (5 bases each). Germline-derived CDR1 and CDR2 are MNHNS and SASEGT. The CDR3 sequence is 15 residues long. Trimming shortened V by 6 bases and J by 2 bases, and 17 bases separated the two germline ends.

The gene calls are TRBV6-1 and TRBJ2-7; D is unresolved. V shed 2 bases and J shed 1 base, with 6 bases lying between them. The germline CDR1 and CDR2 sequences are MNHNS and SASEGT. CDR3 length: 13 amino acids. Here the CDR3 DNA reads TGTGCCAGCAGTGAATTCCCATCCTACGAGCAGTACTTC. It is translated as CASSEFPSYEQYF.

This chain connects TRBV27 to TRBJ2-2; D possibly corresponds to TRBD1 (6 bases). Deletions cut 8 bases from V and 7 bases from J, with 23 bases between. The germline CDR1 and CDR2 sequences are MNHEY and SMNVEV (reference sequence). The CDR3 length is 16 residues. The CDR3 coding sequence is TGTGCCAGCGCCTATGTGGGCAGAGGGGGTGGCGGGGAGCTGTTTTTT. Translating it yields CASAYVGRGGGGELFF.

The chain uses TRBV7-9 and TRBJ1-3; weak D call: TRBD1 (6 bases). In germline, CDR1 is SEHNR, CDR2 FQNEAQ (reference sequence). V lost 3 bases, J lost 0 bases, and 15 bases lay in between. There are 17 residues in the CDR3. CDR3 sequence: CASSFTGILNSGNTIYF. The DNA for the CDR3 is TGTGCCAGCAGCTTCACAGGGATACTCAACTCTGGAAACACCATATATTTT. The whole variable domain, remainder taken from reference TRBV7-9 and TRBJ1-3, is DTGVSQNPRHKITKRGQNVTFRCDPISEHNRLYWYRQTLGQGPEFLTYFQNEAQLEKSRLLSDRFSAERPKGSFSTLEIQRTEQGDSAMYLCASSFTGILNSGNTIYFGEGSWLTVV.

Note on this clone: Additional DNA sequences in this sample encode the identical CDR3. J is TRBJ2-7 and V is TRBV9; 7 bases align to TRBD2. Trimming cost V 0 bases and J 0 bases; bases outside gene matches: 3. CDR3 length: 15 amino acids. Germline lookup yields CDR1 SGDLS and CDR2 YYNGEE. Here the CDR3 reads CASSVGGSSSYEQYF. As DNA, the CDR3 is TGTGCCAGCAGCGTAGGCGGGAGTAGCTCCTACGAGCAGTACTTC. Drawing the rest from reference TRBV9 and TRBJ2-7, the complete variable domain is DSGVTQTPKHLITATGQRVTLRCSPRSGDLSVYWYQQSLDQGLQFLIQYYNGEERAKGNILERFSAQQFPDLHSELNLSSLELGDSALYFCASSVGGSSSYEQYFGPGTRLTVT.

The chain is built from TRBV29-1 and TRBJ2-6, with a possible D match to TRBD1 (6 bases). Germline lookup yields CDR1 SQVTM and CDR2 ANQGSEA. V lost 0 bases and J 2 bases, leaving 17 bases between the germline ends. The CDR3 is 18 amino acids. The CDR3 protein is CSVEDKSRGSPGANVLTF. CDR3 coding DNA: TGCAGCGTTGAAGATAAAAGTAGGGGGTCCCCTGGGGCCAACGTCCTGACTTTC.

The chain employs TRBV9 and TRBJ1-1, with D tentatively TRBD1 (5 bases). Trimming took 4 bases from V and 8 from J, leaving 18 bases between them. The germline V gene has CDR1 SGDLS and CDR2 YYNGEE. The CDR3 runs 14 residues. The CDR3 nucleotides are TGTGCCAGCAGCCCAGTGGGGGTGGCCTCCGAAGCTTTCTTT. Protein sequence: CASSPVGVASEAFF.

The genes are TRBV29-1 and TRBJ2-1; no clear D gene. The germline CDR1 and CDR2 sequences are SQVTM and ANQGSEA. CDR3 size: 13 residues. The ends were cut back, 6 bases at V and 1 base at J, with 10 bases in the middle. This CDR3 is CSVLPPSYNEQFF. As DNA, the CDR3 is TGCAGCGTCCTACCGCCGTCCTACAATGAGCAGTTCTTC.

The rearrangement joins TRBV2 to TRBJ2-7, with 16 bases lining up with TRBD2. CDR3 length: 16 residues. After removal of 7 bases from V and 4 bases from J, the junction contained 7 bases not matched to a gene. CDR1 SNHLY and CDR2 FYNNEI come from the germline V gene. CDR3 sequence reads: CASKGLAGGPGYEQYF. As DNA, the CDR3 is TGTGCCAGCAAGGGACTAGCGGGAGGGCCAGGATACGAGCAGTACTTC.

This clone came up a few times. The chain links TRBV5-6 to TRBJ2-5, with D perhaps matching TRBD2 (5 bases). This CDR3 has 13 residues. The germline V and J ends were trimmed by 2 bases and 5 bases, with 10 bases remaining between them. Per the germline V gene, CDR1 is SGHDT and CDR2 is YYEEEE. CDR3 DNA sequence: TGTGCCAGCAGCTTCGCTAGCTTGGAGACCCAGTACTTC. This translates into CASSFASLETQYF.

The chain recombines TRBV9 with TRBJ2-3; TRBD2 matches at 7 bases. Trimming cost V 4 bases and J 4 bases; bases outside gene matches: 12. Germline V gene sequence: CDR1 SGDLS, CDR2 YYNGEE. CDR3 length: 16 amino acids. The CDR3 spells CASSLEERGAADTQYF. The CDR3 nucleotides read TGTGCCAGCAGCCTGGAAGAGCGGGGCGCCGCAGATACGCAGTATTTT.

Worth noting for this clone: The same CDR3 is also encoded by other DNA sequences in this sample. The rearrangement links TRBV27 to TRBJ2-7; TRBD1 matches at 10 bases. The ends lost 0 bases at V and 3 bases at J; junction bases unmatched: 2. Germline V gives CDR1 MNHEY, CDR2 SMNVEV (reference sequence). The CDR3 length is 15 residues. CDR3 protein: CASSLSGTGDYEQYF. The DNA for the CDR3 is TGTGCCAGCAGTTTATCAGGGACAGGGGACTACGAGCAGTACTTC.

This chain links TRBV6-5 with TRBJ2-5; 10 bases fit TRBD2. The CDR3 runs 15 residues. Trimming took 5 bases from V and 5 from J; bases not matched to a gene: 8. Germline V gene lookup returns CDR1 MNHEY and CDR2 SVGAGI. The CDR3 bases are TGTGCCAGCAGTCCTAGCGGGGGATCGTGGGAGACCCAGTACTTC. It codes for CASSPSGGSWETQYF.

The rearrangement joins TRBV18 to TRBJ1-3, with no clear D. Looked up from germline, CDR1 is KGHSH and CDR2 is LQKENI. Between the trimmed V and J ends, which lost 3 bases and 4 bases, there was a span of 10 bases. There are 14 residues in the CDR3. Written as DNA, the CDR3 is TGTGCCAGCTCACCCGAATCGTGGGGAAACACCATATATTTT. This encodes CASSPESWGNTIYF.

The chain has TRBV4-2 and TRBJ2-7, with 9 positions matching TRBD2. Unmatched junction bases numbered 13, after V lost 1 base and J lost 6 bases. This CDR3 has 17 amino acids. Germline V CDR1 and CDR2: LGHNA, YNFKEQ. The CDR3 sequence: CASSQGLAGSILREQYF. CDR3 nucleotide sequence: TGTGCCAGCAGCCAAGGGCTAGCGGGATCTATTTTACGCGAGCAGTACTTC.

J is TRBJ2-3 and V is TRBV4-1; D remains ambiguous. V lost 3 bases, J lost 6 bases, and 10 bases lay in between. Germline loops: CDR1 MGHRA, CDR2 YSYEKL. This CDR3 is 13 amino acids long. The CDR3 DNA is TGCGCCAGCAGCCATGGTGACTGGGATACGCAGTATTTT. This gives the protein CASSHGDWDTQYF.

This rearrangement joins TRBV7-9 to TRBJ1-1; D is unresolved. V lost 6 bases to trimming and J lost 6 bases, with 20 bases between them. From germline, CDR1 is SEHNR and CDR2 FQNEAQ (reference sequence). The CDR3 contains 15 residues. The CDR3 DNA follows: TGTGCCAGCAGTTACACGGGTGCTCTCGGGGCTGAAGCTTTCTTT. This sequence encodes CASSYTGALGAEAFF.

To note about this clone: This sample also contains other DNA sequences that code for the same CDR3. J is TRBJ2-7 and V is TRBV6-5; D perhaps matches TRBD2 (6 bases). Germline assignment: CDR1 MNHEY and CDR2 SVGAGI. The ends were cut back, 3 bases at V and 7 bases at J, with 7 bases in the middle. CDR3 length: 11 amino acids. The CDR3 sequence is CASSYGGEQYF. CDR3 sequence (DNA): TGTGCCAGCAGTTATGGAGGGGAGCAGTACTTC.

This chain uses TRBV29-1 with TRBJ2-7; D gene uncertain. The V gene's germline CDR1 is SQVTM and CDR2 ANQGSEA. The CDR3 covers 13 residues. Between the trimmed V and J ends, which lost 4 bases and 5 bases, there was a span of 15 bases. As DNA, the CDR3 is TGCAGCGTTGTGGACGGGCAGACCCACGAGCAGTACTTC. Protein sequence: CSVVDGQTHEQYF.

This sequence joins TRBV30 and TRBJ2-3; D gene unclear. Trimming removed 2 bases from V and 4 bases from J, with 7 bases in between. This CDR3 is built from 12 residues. Germline CDR1 GTSNPN, CDR2 SVGIG (reference sequence). In DNA form, the CDR3 reads TGTGCCTGGAGTTCACAGTCAGATACGCAGTATTTT. This gives the protein CAWSSQSDTQYF.

The chain combines TRBV28 with TRBJ1-2, with 7 bases that match TRBD1. V was pared by 6 bases and J by 0 bases, with 7 bases of the junction left unmatched. The CDR3 runs to 15 residues. Germline assignment: CDR1 MDHEN and CDR2 SYDVKM. The CDR3 sequence: CASRYKTGTNYGYTF. In DNA form, the CDR3 reads TGTGCCAGCAGGTATAAGACAGGGACTAACTATGGCTACACCTTC.

The rearrangement uses TRBV7-3 and TRBJ2-3; unclear D gene. This CDR3 has 14 amino acids. Trimming took off 4 bases at V and 0 bases at J, with 8 bases between the two ends. The V gene's germline CDR1 is SGHTA and CDR2 FQGTGA. The DNA for the CDR3 is TGTGCCAGCAGCTCAGGTTTGAGCACAGATACGCAGTATTTT. Translated, it gives CASSSGLSTDTQYF.

The rearrangement uses TRBV15 and TRBJ1-5; maybe TRBD1 (5 bases). This CDR3 region has 15 residues. Germline V gene lookup returns CDR1 LNHNV and CDR2 YYDKDF (reference sequence). Trimming shortened V by 3 bases and J by 10 bases, and 19 bases separated the two germline ends. The CDR3 here is CATSSPPMGPYPQHF. DNA for the CDR3: TGTGCCACCAGCAGTCCCCCCATGGGACCGTACCCCCAGCATTTT.

This clone is a singleton in its sample. The chain employs TRBV9 and TRBJ2-2, with D unresolved. CDR1 and CDR2 from the germline V gene are SGDLS and YYNGEE. The CDR3 has 13 residues. V lost 3 bases to trimming and J lost 3 bases, with 6 bases between them. This CDR3 is CASSAMYTGELFF. Here the CDR3 DNA reads TGTGCCAGCAGCGCAATGTACACCGGGGAGCTGTTTTTT.

The chain has TRBV6-6 and TRBJ2-5; D tentatively fits TRBD1 or TRBD2 (5 bases each). Germline-derived CDR1 and CDR2 are MNHNY and SVGAGI (reference sequence). V shed 6 bases and J shed 0 bases, with 14 bases lying between them. The CDR3 length is 15 residues. The CDR3 DNA reads as TGTGCCAGCAGCCACATAGGGGAGTACCAAGAGACCCAGTACTTC. It is translated as CASSHIGEYQETQYF.